One T cell receptor (beta chain) is described in this entry. What it binds is unknown. V lost 8 bases, J lost 0 bases, and 21 bases lay in between. Germline V CDR1 and CDR2: KGHDR, SFDVKD. CDR3 length: 17 residues. It was genomic DNA that served as the template for profiling TCR beta VDJ and CDR3. TCRdb processed the reads anew with MiXCR; each CDR3 protein has one entry. The sample consists of 95,000 to 150,000 distinct CDR3 sequences, over 30% of them appearing once. The authors sequenced patients whose flow cytometry had shown CD8+CD57+ cell expansion. Everyone among the patients had severe acquired aplastic anemia. This sample is part of a study of CD8+CD57+ T cells in acquired aplastic anemia. At the level of the study: Yields of DNA that came from sorted CD4+ and CD8+ cells averaged about 3.3 ug.

Whole-study findings and limits: Levels of CD8+ Simpson's diversity were not significantly distinct in patients versus controls. Patients had twenty-nine CD8+ CDR3 sequences in common with controls (the shared set).

The genes are TRBV24-1 and TRBJ1-1; the D gene is possibly TRBD1 (6 bases). This clonotype originated in a human donor with aplastic anemia. The specimen was sorted CD4+, CD8+, or CD8+CD57+ T cells (not recorded which) from PBMCs. Here the CDR3 DNA reads TGTGCCACCAAAAAAGCCCGGGACACAGAATTGAACACTGAAGCTTTCTTT. Its protein is CATKKARDTELNTEAFF.